Listed below are T cell receptor beta chains from one sample, sequenced in a study of shared clonotypes between healthy human individuals. The assay was immunoSEQ multiplex PCR, and TCRdb's table has in-frame clones only and misses some. The data hold roughly 650,000 clones, with approximately 96% observed a single time. The sample was naive CD8+ T cells sorted from blood. The receptor source for this set is a woman younger than 45 in good health. CDR3s leave out the opening cysteine and the closing phenylalanine or tryptophan.

V gene: TRBV9; CDR3 protein: ASSVGGPYEQY
V gene: TRBV9; CDR3 protein: ASSVPGGYNEQF
V gene: TRBV5-4; CDR3 protein: ASSRDAEAF
V gene: TRBV27; CDR3 protein: ASSLLDHNEQF
V gene: TRBV7-9; CDR3 protein: ASSLAGGVLNEQF
V gene: TRBV11-2; CDR3 protein: ASSSQGAPPYYEQY
V gene: TRBV7-9; CDR3 protein: ASSLRQTYGYT
V gene: TRBV5-6; CDR3 protein: ASSPQGNTEAF
V gene: TRBV2; CDR3 protein: ASVVKKETQY
V gene: TRBV27; CDR3 protein: ASSPKPGANEKLF
V gene: TRBV2; CDR3 protein: ASSAVGASYEQY
V gene: TRBV23-1; CDR3 protein: ASSQSDSSTGTGPLPQEQY
V gene: TRBV5-4; CDR3 protein: ASSYSGTEQY
V gene: TRBV2; CDR3 protein: ASSENAGLPTEQY
V gene: TRBV2; CDR3 protein: ASSVQIEAF
V gene: TRBV28; CDR3 protein: ASSLREPEAF
V gene: TRBV28; CDR3 protein: ASSSAYPANTGELF
V gene: TRBV28; CDR3 protein: ASSLFKRNTEAF
V gene: TRBV27; CDR3 protein: ASSLSGRVGQPQH
V gene: TRBV11-2; CDR3 protein: ASSLLSGRGDYNEQF
V gene: TRBV27; CDR3 protein: ASSSERLAGLGAGELF
V gene: TRBV19; CDR3 protein: ASRNRDSWQPQH
V gene: TRBV5-1; CDR3 protein: ATDVTSGNTIY